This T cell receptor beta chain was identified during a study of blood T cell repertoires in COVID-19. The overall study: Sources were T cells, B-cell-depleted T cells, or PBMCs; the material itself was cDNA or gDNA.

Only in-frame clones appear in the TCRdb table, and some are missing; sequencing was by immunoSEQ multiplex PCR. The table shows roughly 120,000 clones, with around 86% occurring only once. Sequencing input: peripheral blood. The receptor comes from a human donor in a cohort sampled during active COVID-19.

The CDR3 DNA is TGCAGTGCTAGTTCGGCCGCACAGGGGTCAACTAATGAAAAACTGTTTTTT. Its protein is CSASSAAQGSTNEKLFF. This chain uses TRBV20-1 with TRBJ1-4; 7 nucleotides align to TRBD1. CDR1 is DFQATT, CDR2 SNEGSKA, per germline (reference sequence). V lost 3 bases, J lost 0 bases, and 10 bases stayed unmatched. The CDR3 spans 17 residues.